This TCR beta chain was sequenced during a study of blood T cell repertoires in COVID-19. Background on the study: The United States, Italy and Spain provided the acute and convalescent COVID-19 samples. The cDNA or gDNA used as material had been derived from T cells, B-cell-depleted T cells, or PBMCs.

Methods used by the authors: Scientists estimated how many nucleated cells there were by amplifying reference gene primers. Measured with immunoSEQ multiplex PCR; TCRdb has only the in-frame clones, and not every one. V and J calls and clone size are those listed in that table; D and trimming were worked out from the DNA. This sample yields 250,000 to 350,000 clones, of which 75% to 90% are seen a single time; about 3% belongs to the top ten. The TCR was taken from a woman in her thirties with active or convalescent COVID-19. The sequenced sample consisted of peripheral blood.

CDR3 in DNA: TGTGCCACCCTCACAGGGGAGGATGGCTACACCTTC. The encoded protein is CATLTGEDGYTF. The chain uses TRBV2 and TRBJ1-2; 7 nucleotides line up with TRBD1. V gave up 10 bases and J gave up 6 bases; unmatched junction bases: 8. There are 12 residues in the CDR3. Germline V gene data show CDR1 as SNHLY and CDR2 as FYNNEI.